These 6 T cell receptor beta chains share one sample of origin, sequenced in a study of blood T cell repertoires in COVID-19. The repertoire was sequenced with immunoSEQ multiplex PCR; TCRdb's copy has only in-frame clones and lacks some. The sample has around 90,000 clones, roughly 77% seen once. Input material: peripheral blood. These receptors were collected from a human donor in a cohort sampled during active COVID-19.

There are a few counts of this clone. An end of the junction does not agree with germline; a read error may underlie this. The J gene is TRBJ2-7, the V gene TRBV7-7, with D possibly called TRBD1 or TRBD2 (5 bases each). The CDR3 is 13 residues long. Germline loops: CDR1 SSHAT, CDR2 FNYEAQ (reference sequence). The CDR3 region is CASSLALTGEQYF. The CDR3 bases are TGTGCTAGCAGCTTAGCGTTAACAGGCGAGCAGTACTTC.

This chain uses TRBV4-3 with TRBJ1-1, with TRBD1 identical over 7 bases. The J segment lost 1 base and the V segment lost 5 bases, leaving 1 base of the junction unmatched. The length of the CDR3 is 13 residues. CDR1 LGHNA and CDR2 YSLEER come from the germline V gene. CDR3 in DNA: TGCGCCAGCAGCTGGACAGGGAACACTGAAGCTTTCTTT. The encoded protein is CASSWTGNTEAFF.

The chain combines TRBV5-1 with TRBJ2-2; the D is unclear. V lost 0 bases and J 1 base, leaving 10 bases between the germline ends. Germline values: CDR1 SGHRS, CDR2 YFSETQ. The CDR3 covers 16 residues. CDR3 DNA sequence: TGCGCCAGCAGCTTGGATTTAGTTTTGAACACCGGGGAGCTGTTTTTT. Protein sequence: CASSLDLVLNTGELFF.

J is TRBJ1-2 and V is TRBV7-2; 9 nucleotides align to TRBD1. Germline trimming cut 2 bases from V and 2 bases from J; bases unmatched to any gene: 3. The CDR3 has 15 residues. The germline CDR1 and CDR2 sequences are SGHTA and FQGNSA. CDR3 DNA sequence: TGTGCCAGCAGCTTATCGGGACAGGGCAACTATGGCTACACCTTC. This translates into CASSLSGQGNYGYTF. Filled out from reference TRBV7-2 and TRBJ1-2, the complete variable domain reads GAGVSQSPSNKVTEKGKDVELRCDPISGHTALYWYRQSLGQGLEFLIYFQGNSAPDKSGLPSDRFSAERTGGSVSTLTIQRTQQEDSAVYLCASSLSGQGNYGYTFGSGTRLTVV.

The chain employs TRBV5-6 and TRBJ2-2, with a weak D call TRBD2 (5 bases). The CDR3 covers 17 residues. From germline, CDR1 is SGHDT and CDR2 YYEEEE. The ends were cut back, 0 bases at V and 3 bases at J, with 15 bases in the middle. The CDR3 sequence is CASSLADWIGDTGELFF. The CDR3 coding sequence is TGTGCCAGCAGCTTGGCGGACTGGATCGGTGACACCGGGGAGCTGTTTTTT.

This sequence joins TRBV11-2 and TRBJ2-6; D is uncertain. The CDR3 consists of 15 residues. The V and J ends lost 2 bases and 0 bases respectively, with 5 bases between them. Germline V lookup: CDR1 SGHAT, CDR2 FQNNGV. The CDR3 nucleotides are TGTGCCAGCAGCTTAATTCTCTCTGGGGCCAACGTCCTGACTTTC. This sequence encodes CASSLILSGANVLTF.